One T cell receptor beta chain is described in this entry. Antigen unknown. The data were produced by immunoSEQ multiplex PCR, yet TCRdb's version contains in-frame clones alone and is incomplete. The table lists around 44,000 clones, approximately 86% of them singletons. CDR3 size: 18 residues. The J segment lost 4 bases and the V segment lost 6 bases, leaving 19 bases of the junction unmatched. Germline V gives CDR1 KGHSH, CDR2 LQKENI. This record belongs to a study of radiotherapy plus CTLA-4 blockade in lung cancer. Across the whole study: Overall, 18% of patients showed an objective response, while 31% attained disease control.

Those with chemo-refractory metastatic non-small-cell lung cancer were treated with focal radiation combined with CTLA-4 blockade using ipilimumab. General study results and limits: With interferon-beta, early dynamics of blood T cell clones were reported to best predict response. Radiotherapy with ipilimumab was followed by blood expansion of tumor-derived clones.

The sample was peripheral blood, taken from a patient treated with radiotherapy plus ipilimumab. The gene calls are TRBV18 and TRBJ1-1; 8 bases are shared with TRBD1. This TCR was sampled from a human donor with non-small cell lung cancer that progressed on radiotherapy plus ipilimumab. Some clones in this sample may be carry-over from other donors' samples. The CDR3 region has the DNA TGTGCCAGCTCTCCTCGATGGACAGGGTTTGCGGAGGGCACTGAAGCTTTCTTT. This encodes CASSPRWTGFAEGTEAFF.